The clone carrying this T cell receptor beta chain was detected ten times or more. Its antigen is undetermined. This specimen belongs to a study of T-cell memory formation after mild COVID-19. A 5'RACE reaction primed in the constant segment made cDNA libraries of TCR alpha and TCR beta, and these carried sample barcodes and UMIs. TCRdb redid the calling of the 5' RACE reads with MiXCR, one entry per CDR3 protein. This sample carries 120,000 to 150,000 distinct CDR3 sequences, about 19% of them seen once, and the ten largest clones take 2% to 2.5%. This CDR3 is built from 15 residues. The germline gives CDR1 SGHDT, CDR2 YYEEEE. With 0 bases removed from V and 1 base from J, the gap between germline ends came to 11 bases. Study results and caveats: Detection of some responders pre-infection suggested pre-existing cross-reactive memory T cells participated. Balance between CD4 and CD8 was seen in clones contracting day 15 to 85, and a CD4+ lean was seen in later expanders.

The origin of this receptor is an adult woman who had mild COVID-19 (a few samples of this study predate the infection). Cell type and time point are not known. The sample comprised PBMCs or a T cell subset sorted from them (not recorded which). The genes are TRBV5-6 and TRBJ2-7; tentatively, D is TRBD1 (5 bases). CDR3 amino acids: CASSLEGLSSYEQYF. Written as DNA, the CDR3 is TGTGCCAGCAGCTTGGAGGGGTTAAGTTCCTACGAGCAGTACTTC.